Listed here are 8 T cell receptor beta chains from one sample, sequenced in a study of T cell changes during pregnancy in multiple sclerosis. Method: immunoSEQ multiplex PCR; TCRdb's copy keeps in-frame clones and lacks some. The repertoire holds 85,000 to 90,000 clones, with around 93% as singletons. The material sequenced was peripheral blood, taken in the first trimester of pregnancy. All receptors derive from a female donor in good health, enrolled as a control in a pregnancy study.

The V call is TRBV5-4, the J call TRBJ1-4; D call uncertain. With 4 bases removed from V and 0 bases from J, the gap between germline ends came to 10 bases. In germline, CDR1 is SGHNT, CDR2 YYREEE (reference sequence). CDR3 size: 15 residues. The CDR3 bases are TGTGCCAGCAGCCCAGGCTACCCAACTAATGAAAAACTGTTTTTT. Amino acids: CASSPGYPTNEKLFF.

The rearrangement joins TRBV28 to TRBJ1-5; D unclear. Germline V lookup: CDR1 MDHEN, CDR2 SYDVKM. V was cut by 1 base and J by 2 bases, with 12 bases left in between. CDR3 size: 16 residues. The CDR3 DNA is TGTGCCAGCAGTTTATTGGAATATGCGGGCAATCAGCCCCAGCATTTT. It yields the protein CASSLLEYAGNQPQHF.

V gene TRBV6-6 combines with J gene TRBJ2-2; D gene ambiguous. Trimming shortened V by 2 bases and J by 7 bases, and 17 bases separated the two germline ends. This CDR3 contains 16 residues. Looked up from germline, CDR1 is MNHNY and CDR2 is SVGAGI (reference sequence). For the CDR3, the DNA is TGTGCCAGCAGTTACCCCTTAACTGGAAGGAGCGGGGAGCTGTTTTTT. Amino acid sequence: CASSYPLTGRSGELFF.

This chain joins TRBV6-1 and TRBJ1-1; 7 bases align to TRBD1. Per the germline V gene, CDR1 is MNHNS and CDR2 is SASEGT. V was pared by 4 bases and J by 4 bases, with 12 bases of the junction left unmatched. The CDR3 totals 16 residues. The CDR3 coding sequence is TGTGCCAGCAGTGCCCGCCGACAGGGACTGGGCACTGAAGCTTTCTTT. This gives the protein CASSARRQGLGTEAFF.

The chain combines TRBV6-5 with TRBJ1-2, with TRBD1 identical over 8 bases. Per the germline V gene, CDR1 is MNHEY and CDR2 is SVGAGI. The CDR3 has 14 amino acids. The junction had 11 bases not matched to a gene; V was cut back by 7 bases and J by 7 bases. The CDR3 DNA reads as TGTGCCAGCACACAGGGGGGTCGGCGCTCTGGCTACACCTTC. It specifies CASTQGGRRSGYTF.

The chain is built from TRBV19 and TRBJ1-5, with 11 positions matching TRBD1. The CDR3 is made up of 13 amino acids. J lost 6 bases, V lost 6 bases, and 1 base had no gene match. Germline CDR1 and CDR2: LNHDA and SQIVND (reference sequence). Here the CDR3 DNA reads TGTGCCAGTAGCGGACAGGGGGCTCAGCCCCAGCATTTT. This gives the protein CASSGQGAQPQHF.

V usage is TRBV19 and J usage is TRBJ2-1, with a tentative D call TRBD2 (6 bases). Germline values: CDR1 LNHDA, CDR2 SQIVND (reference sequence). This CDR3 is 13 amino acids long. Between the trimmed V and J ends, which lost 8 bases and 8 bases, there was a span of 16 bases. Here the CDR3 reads CASRGTVSYEQFF. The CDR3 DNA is TGTGCCAGTCGCGGGACGGTGTCCTATGAGCAGTTCTTC.

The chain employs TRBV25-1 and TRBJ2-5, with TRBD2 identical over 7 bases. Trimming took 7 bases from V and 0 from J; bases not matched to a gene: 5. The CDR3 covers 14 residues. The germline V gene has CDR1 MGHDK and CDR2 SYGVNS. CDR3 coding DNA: TGTGCCAGCAAACCCCTAGCGGACCAAGAGACCCAGTACTTC. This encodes CASKPLADQETQYF.